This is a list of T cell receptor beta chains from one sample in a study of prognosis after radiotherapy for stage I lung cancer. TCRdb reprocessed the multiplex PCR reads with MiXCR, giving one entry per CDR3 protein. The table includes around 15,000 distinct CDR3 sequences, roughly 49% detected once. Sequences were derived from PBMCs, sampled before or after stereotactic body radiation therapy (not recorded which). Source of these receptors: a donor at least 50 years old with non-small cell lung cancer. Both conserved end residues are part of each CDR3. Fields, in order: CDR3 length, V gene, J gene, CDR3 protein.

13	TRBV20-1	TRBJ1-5	CSARDALGQPQHF
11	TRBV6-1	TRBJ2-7	CASSLLYEQYF
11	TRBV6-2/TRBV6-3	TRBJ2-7	CASSVGFEQYF
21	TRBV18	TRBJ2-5	CASSPRHQLEPGQDQEWAQYF
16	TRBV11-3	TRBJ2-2	CASSRKIGGYTGELFF
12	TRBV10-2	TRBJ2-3	CASNTVIDTQYF
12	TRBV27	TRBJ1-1	CASSKLGNEALF
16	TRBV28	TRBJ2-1	CASSAAGSKAYNEQFF
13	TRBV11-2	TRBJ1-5	CASSLSHSQPQHF
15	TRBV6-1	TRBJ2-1	CATTLEGMEYNEQFF
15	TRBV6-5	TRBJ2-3	CASSYSSWTENTQYF
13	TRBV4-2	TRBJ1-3	CASSQDDGNTIYF
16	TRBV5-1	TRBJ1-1	CASSLVLGGSATEAFF
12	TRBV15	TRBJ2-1	CATSSVYREQFF
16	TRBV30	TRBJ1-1	CAWSVGWAQPNTEAFF
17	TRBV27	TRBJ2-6	CASSWGRDNSGANVLTF
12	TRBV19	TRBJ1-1	CATRAGITEAFF
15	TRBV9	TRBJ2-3	CASSPRGGGMDTQYF
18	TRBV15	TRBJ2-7	CATSASIPGQGFSYEQYF
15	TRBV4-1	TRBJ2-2	CASNPGLAWTGELFF
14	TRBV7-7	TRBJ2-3	CASGPIQATDTQYF
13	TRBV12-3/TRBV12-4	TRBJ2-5	CASNRDSQETQYF
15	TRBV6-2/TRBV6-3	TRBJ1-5	CASSVTGAGTLPQHF
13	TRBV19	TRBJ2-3	CASSPTRTDTQYF
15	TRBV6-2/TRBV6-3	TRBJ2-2	CASIPGQGIGGELFF
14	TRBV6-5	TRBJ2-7	CAGRNSGSAYEQYF
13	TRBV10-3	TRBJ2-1	CAISEYSYNEQFF
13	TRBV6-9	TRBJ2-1	CASSYSGGDYQFF
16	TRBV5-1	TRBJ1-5	CASSLGGSCSNLPQHF
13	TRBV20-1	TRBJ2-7	CSIYGQASYEQYF
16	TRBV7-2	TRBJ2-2	CASSFTSVTNTGELFF
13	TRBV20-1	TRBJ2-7	CSALKGGTYEQYF
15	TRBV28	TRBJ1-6	CASSPKDRVSSPLHF
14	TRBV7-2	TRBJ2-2	CASSWDPNTGELFF
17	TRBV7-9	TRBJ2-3	CASSIGQGTDVADTQYF
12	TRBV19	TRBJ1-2	CASSMPPQGYTF
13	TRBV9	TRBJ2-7	CASSEGGTYEQYF
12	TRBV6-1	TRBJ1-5	CAGGDLYQPQHF
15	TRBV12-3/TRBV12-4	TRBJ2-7	CASSRPGQGGYEQYF
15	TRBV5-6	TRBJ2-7	CASSLISGQTYEQYF
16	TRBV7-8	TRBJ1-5	CASSSTGGGTNQPQHF
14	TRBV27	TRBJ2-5	CASSSLGGKETQYF
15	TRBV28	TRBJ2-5	CASRPPLGGSETQYF